The 13 T cell receptor beta chains given below trace back to one sample, sequenced in a study of Graves' ophthalmopathy and Graves' hyperthyroidism. TCR beta CDR3 amplification used RNA transcripts. Second-round multiplex PCR came after a first-round RT-PCR that employed HTBI primers. TCRdb recomputed calls from the multiplex PCR reads with MiXCR, one row per CDR3 protein. Of roughly 350,000 distinct CDR3 sequences listed, roughly 15% are singletons. The sequenced sample consisted of peripheral blood. Receptor source: an adult woman with stable Graves' hyperthyroidism.

As concerns this clonotype: This clone may be a read error of a much larger clone one base away. The gene calls are TRBV28 and TRBJ2-7, with 7 bases identical to TRBD2. The germline gives CDR1 MDHEN, CDR2 SYDVKM. This CDR3 contains 14 residues. Here the CDR3 DNA reads TGTGTCAGCAGTTTGGGGGGGGGAGCGGAGGAGCAGTACTTC. It encodes CVSSLGGGAEEQYF.

This clonotype was observed many times. The chain has TRBV12-3 or TRBV12-4 and TRBJ1-5, with 8 positions matching TRBD1. The CDR3 runs 16 residues. Trimming removed 4 bases from V and 4 bases from J; junction bases left unmatched: 9. In nucleotides, the CDR3 is TGTGCCAGCAGTTCCCAATGGGGGACAGGAAATCAGCCCCAGCATTTT. Translated: CASSSQWGTGNQPQHF.

The sample holds one count of this clonotype. The chain links TRBV6-2 or TRBV6-3 to TRBJ2-5, with 9 nucleotides matching TRBD1. V shed 10 bases and J 5 bases; nucleotides not matched to a gene: 8. The CDR3 runs to 13 residues. From germline, CDR1 is MNHEY and CDR2 SVGEGT. CDR3 DNA sequence: TGTGCCATCGCGACAGGGGGTAGGGAGACCCAGTACTTC. This gives the protein CAIATGGRETQYF.

This clonotype was detected only a few times. This sequence joins TRBV19 and TRBJ2-2; TRBD1 agrees at 8 bases. The V segment lost 6 bases and the J segment 1 base; nucleotides outside the gene matches: 7. Germline loops: CDR1 LNHDA, CDR2 SQIVND (reference sequence). This CDR3 spans 16 amino acids. CDR3 region: CASRPPGQVNTGELFF. CDR3 nucleotide sequence: TGTGCCAGTAGACCGCCGGGACAGGTGAACACCGGGGAGCTGTTTTTT.

The genes are TRBV14 and TRBJ1-1; D gene uncertain. Germline CDR1 reads SGHDN; CDR2 reads FVKESK. The CDR3 runs 13 residues. Deletions cut 1 base from V and 3 bases from J, with 6 bases between. CDR3 sequence (DNA): TGTGCCAGCAGCCAAGCCATGGACACTGAAGCTTTCTTT. Amino acid sequence: CASSQAMDTEAFF.

This clonotype has a count of ten or more. The rearrangement links TRBV6-1 to TRBJ1-2; D is undetermined. The V gene lost 2 bases and the J gene lost 2 bases, with 12 bases spanning the gap. The germline V gene encodes CDR1 MNHNS and CDR2 SASEGT. This CDR3 is 15 amino acids long. CDR3 region: CASSELGRRNYGYTF. The CDR3 DNA reads TGTGCCAGCAGTGAACTTGGACGGCGAAACTATGGCTACACCTTC.

Ten or more counts support this clonotype. The rearrangement uses TRBV12-3 or TRBV12-4 and TRBJ1-3; no reliable D call. The CDR3 length is 16 residues. Deletions cut 5 bases from V and 2 bases from J, with 16 bases between. CDR3 sequence: CASSLSDPGAGNTIYF. Written as DNA, the CDR3 is TGTGCCAGCAGTCTTTCGGATCCTGGAGCTGGAAACACCATATATTTT.

In its sample, this clonotype was seen many times. V usage is TRBV7-2 and J usage is TRBJ2-7, with 8 positions matching TRBD2. This CDR3 is 16 amino acids long. The V gene's germline CDR1 is SGHTA and CDR2 FQGNSA. The V gene end was trimmed by 3 bases and the J gene end by 1 base; junction bases not matched to a gene: 8. CDR3 sequence: CASSFTSGTPSYEQYF. CDR3 sequence (DNA): TGTGCCAGCAGCTTTACTAGCGGAACGCCTTCCTACGAGCAGTACTTC. The whole variable domain, remainder taken from reference TRBV7-2 and TRBJ2-7, is GAGVSQSPSNKVTEKGKDVELRCDPISGHTALYWYRQSLGQGLEFLIYFQGNSAPDKSGLPSDRFSAERTGGSVSTLTIQRTQQEDSAVYLCASSFTSGTPSYEQYFGPGTRLTVT.

Many counts were recorded for this clonotype. The rearrangement uses TRBV20-1 and TRBJ2-2; D gene uncertain. The germline V gene has CDR1 DFQATT and CDR2 SNEGSKA (reference sequence). This CDR3 contains 16 residues. V was pared by 0 bases and J by 2 bases, with 13 bases between. The CDR3 sequence is CSARDGARDNTGELFF. The CDR3, as DNA: TGCAGTGCTAGAGACGGCGCCCGAGACAACACCGGGGAGCTGTTTTTT.

V gene TRBV5-1 combines with J gene TRBJ2-4, with 8 bases identical to TRBD2. The CDR3 runs 18 residues. Germline assignment: CDR1 SGHRS and CDR2 YFSETQ. After removal of 3 bases from V and 3 bases from J, the junction contained 14 bases not matched to a gene. In DNA form, the CDR3 reads TGCGCCAGCAGCTCCGACGGGAGGGGGGCTCTTGTCAAAAACATTCAGTACTTC. Amino acids: CASSSDGRGALVKNIQYF.

Turning to this clonotype: A read error may produce the germline difference seen at one junction end. The chain couples TRBV6-1 to TRBJ2-2; D might be TRBD2 (5 bases). Looked up from germline, CDR1 is MNHNS and CDR2 is SASEGT. The CDR3 runs 15 residues. CDR3 region: CASSPPRDHTGELWF. In DNA form, the CDR3 reads TGTGCCAGCAGCCCTCCCCGGGATCACACCGGGGAGCTGTGGTTT.

Many counts were recorded for this clonotype. V and J are TRBV7-2 and TRBJ1-2; D is uncertain. The V gene's germline CDR1 is SGHTA and CDR2 FQGNSA. The CDR3 is 15 amino acids. Trimming left V 7 bases short and J 4 bases short, with 19 bases between. CDR3 DNA sequence: TGTGCCAGCAAACCCCCCCCACTTAGTGCCTATGGCTACACCTTC. Translating it yields CASKPPPLSAYGYTF. Full variable domain (missing parts from reference TRBV7-2 and TRBJ1-2): GAGVSQSPSNKVTEKGKDVELRCDPISGHTALYWYRQSLGQGLEFLIYFQGNSAPDKSGLPSDRFSAERTGGSVSTLTIQRTQQEDSAVYLCASKPPPLSAYGYTFGSGTRLTVV.

This clonotype was picked up a small number of times. Being one base from a much bigger clone, this may be a read error. The J gene is TRBJ1-1, the V gene TRBV18; D unresolved. This CDR3 has 13 residues. Deletions cut 2 bases from V and 1 base from J, with 5 bases between. Germline CDR1 reads KGHSH; CDR2 reads LQKENI. The chain's CDR3 is CASSPNGNTEAFF. In nucleotides, the CDR3 is TGTGCCAGCTCACCAAACGGGAACACTGAAGCTTTCTTT.